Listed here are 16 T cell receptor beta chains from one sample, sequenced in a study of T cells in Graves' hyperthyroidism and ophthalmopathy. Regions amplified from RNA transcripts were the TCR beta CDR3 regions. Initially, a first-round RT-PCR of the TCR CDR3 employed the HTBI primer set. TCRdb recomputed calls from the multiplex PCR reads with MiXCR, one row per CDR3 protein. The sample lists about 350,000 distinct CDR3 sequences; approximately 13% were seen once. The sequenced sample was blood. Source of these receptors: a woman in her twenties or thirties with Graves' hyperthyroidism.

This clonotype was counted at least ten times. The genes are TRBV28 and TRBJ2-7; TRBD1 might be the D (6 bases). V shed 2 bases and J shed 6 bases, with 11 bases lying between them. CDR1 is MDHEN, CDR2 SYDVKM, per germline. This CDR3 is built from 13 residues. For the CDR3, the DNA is TGTGCCAGCAGTTTACTCACAGGGTCCGAGCAGTACTTC. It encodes CASSLLTGSEQYF.

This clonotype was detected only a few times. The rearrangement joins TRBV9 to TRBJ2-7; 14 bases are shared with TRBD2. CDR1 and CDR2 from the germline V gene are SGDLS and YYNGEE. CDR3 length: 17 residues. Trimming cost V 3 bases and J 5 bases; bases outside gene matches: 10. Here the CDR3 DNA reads TGTGCCAGCAGCGCGGGACTAGCGGGAGCATTGGCTCACGAGCAGTACTTC. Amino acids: CASSAGLAGALAHEQYF.

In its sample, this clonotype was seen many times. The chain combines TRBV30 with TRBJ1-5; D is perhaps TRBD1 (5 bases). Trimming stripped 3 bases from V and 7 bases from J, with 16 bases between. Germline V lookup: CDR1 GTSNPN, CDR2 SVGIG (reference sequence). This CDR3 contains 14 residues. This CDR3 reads CAWSLGQGEQPQHF. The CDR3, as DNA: TGTGCCTGGAGCCTGGGGCAGGGAGAGCAGCCCCAGCATTTT.

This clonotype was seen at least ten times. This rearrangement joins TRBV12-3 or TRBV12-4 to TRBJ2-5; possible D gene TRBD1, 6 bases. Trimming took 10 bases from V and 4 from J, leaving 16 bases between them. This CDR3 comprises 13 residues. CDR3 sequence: CATSDSRRETQYF. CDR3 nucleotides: TGTGCCACCTCGGACAGCCGGCGAGAGACCCAGTACTTC.

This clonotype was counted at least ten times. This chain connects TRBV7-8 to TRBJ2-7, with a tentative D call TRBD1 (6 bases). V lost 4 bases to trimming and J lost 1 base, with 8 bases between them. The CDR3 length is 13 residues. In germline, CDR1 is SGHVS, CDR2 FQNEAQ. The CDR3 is CASSYRVSYEQYF. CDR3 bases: TGTGCCAGCAGCTACAGGGTATCCTACGAGCAGTACTTC. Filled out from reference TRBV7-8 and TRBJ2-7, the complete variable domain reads GAGVSQSPRYKVAKRGQDVALRCDPISGHVSLFWYQQALGQGPEFLTYFQNEAQLDKSGLPSDRFFAERPEGSVSTLKIQRTQQEDSAVYLCASSYRVSYEQYFGPGTRLTVT.

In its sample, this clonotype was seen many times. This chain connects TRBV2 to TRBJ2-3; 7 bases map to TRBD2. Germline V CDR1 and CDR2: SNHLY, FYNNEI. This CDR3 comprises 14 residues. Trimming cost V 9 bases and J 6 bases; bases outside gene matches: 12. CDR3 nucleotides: TGTGCCAGTTTGAAAGCGGGATTGGGGGATACGCAGTATTTT. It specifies CASLKAGLGDTQYF.

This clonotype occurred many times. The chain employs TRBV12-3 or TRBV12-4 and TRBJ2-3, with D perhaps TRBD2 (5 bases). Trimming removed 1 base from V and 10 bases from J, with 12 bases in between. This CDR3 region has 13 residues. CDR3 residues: CASSLGTHSAQYF. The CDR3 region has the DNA TGTGCCAGCAGTTTAGGGACTCACTCTGCGCAGTATTTT.

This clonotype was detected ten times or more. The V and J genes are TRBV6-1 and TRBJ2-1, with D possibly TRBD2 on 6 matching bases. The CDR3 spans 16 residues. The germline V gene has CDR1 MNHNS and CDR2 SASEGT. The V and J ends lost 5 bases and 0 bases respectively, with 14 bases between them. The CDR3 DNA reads TGTGCCAGCAGTCGAGCGGGCACGAGCTCCTACAATGAGCAGTTCTTC. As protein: CASSRAGTSSYNEQFF.

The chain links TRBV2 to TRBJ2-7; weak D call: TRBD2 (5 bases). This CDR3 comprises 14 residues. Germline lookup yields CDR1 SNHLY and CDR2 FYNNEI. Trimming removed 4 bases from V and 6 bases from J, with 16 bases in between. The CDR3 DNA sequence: TGTGCCAGCAGTGTGAGCGGTCCCGTCCTCGAGCAGTACTTC. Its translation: CASSVSGPVLEQYF.

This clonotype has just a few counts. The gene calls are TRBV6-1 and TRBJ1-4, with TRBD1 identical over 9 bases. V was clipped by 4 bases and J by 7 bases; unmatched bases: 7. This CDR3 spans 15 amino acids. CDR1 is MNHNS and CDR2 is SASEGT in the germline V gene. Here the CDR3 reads CASSGTGGVGEKLFF. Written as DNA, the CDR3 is TGTGCCAGCAGTGGAACAGGGGGCGTCGGTGAAAAACTGTTTTTT.

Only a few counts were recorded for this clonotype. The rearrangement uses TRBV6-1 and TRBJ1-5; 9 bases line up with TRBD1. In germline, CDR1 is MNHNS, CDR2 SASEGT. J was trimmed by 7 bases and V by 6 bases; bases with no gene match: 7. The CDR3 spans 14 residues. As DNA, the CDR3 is TGTGCCAGCAGCACCGGGACAGGGAGCCAGCCCCAGCATTTT. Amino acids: CASSTGTGSQPQHF.

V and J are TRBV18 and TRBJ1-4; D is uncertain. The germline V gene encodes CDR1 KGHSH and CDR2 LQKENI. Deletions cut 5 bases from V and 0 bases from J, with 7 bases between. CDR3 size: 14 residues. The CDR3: CASSSTATNEKLFF. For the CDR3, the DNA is TGTGCCAGCTCATCCACTGCAACTAATGAAAAACTGTTTTTT.

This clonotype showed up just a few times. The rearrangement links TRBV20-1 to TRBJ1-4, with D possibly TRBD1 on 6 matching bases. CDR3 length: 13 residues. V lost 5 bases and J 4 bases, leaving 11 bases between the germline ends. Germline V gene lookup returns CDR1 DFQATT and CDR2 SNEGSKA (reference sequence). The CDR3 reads CSARQAVNEKLFF. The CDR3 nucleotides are TGCAGTGCTCGACAGGCCGTTAATGAAAAACTGTTTTTT.

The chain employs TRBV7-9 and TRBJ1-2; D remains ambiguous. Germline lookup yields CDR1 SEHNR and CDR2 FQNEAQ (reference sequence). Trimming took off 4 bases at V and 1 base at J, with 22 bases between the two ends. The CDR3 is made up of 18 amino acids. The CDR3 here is CASSCPPRTAFVNYGYTF. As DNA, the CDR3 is TGTGCCAGCAGCTGCCCCCCACGGACCGCCTTCGTTAACTATGGCTACACCTTC.

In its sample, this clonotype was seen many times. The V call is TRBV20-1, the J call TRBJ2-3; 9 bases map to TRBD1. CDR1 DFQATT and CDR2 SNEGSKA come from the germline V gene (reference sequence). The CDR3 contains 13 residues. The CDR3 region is CGTGQGVADTQYF. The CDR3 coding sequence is TGCGGGACGGGACAGGGTGTAGCAGATACGCAGTATTTT.

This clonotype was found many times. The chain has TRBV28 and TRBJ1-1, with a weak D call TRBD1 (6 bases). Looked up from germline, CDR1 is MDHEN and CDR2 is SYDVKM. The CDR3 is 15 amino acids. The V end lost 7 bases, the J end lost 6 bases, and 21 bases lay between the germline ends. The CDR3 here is CASINSGQLLAEAFF. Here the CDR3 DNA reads TGTGCCAGCATTAATTCAGGACAGCTGCTGGCTGAAGCTTTCTTT.